Below are 4 T cell receptor beta chains sequenced from a single sample in a study of cytomegalovirus exposure and HLA in healthy donors. Primers: 60 Vbeta forward and 13 Jbeta reverse. Sequencing was performed with immunoSEQ multiplex PCR; in TCRdb, only in-frame clones are kept and a portion is missing. Of 100,000 or so clones in the sample, roughly two thirds are singletons; the top ten hold 3.2%. The sample consisted of PBMCs. The receptors come from a man between 25 and 39 years old in good health and CMV-seronegative.

In this sample, this clone turned up a few times. The chain uses TRBV6-6 and TRBJ1-1, with a weak D call TRBD1 (5 bases). Trimming pared 6 bases from V and 0 bases from J, leaving 8 bases between. CDR3 length equals 13 residues. Per germline, CDR1 MNHNY and CDR2 SVGAGI (reference sequence). Written as DNA, the CDR3 is TGTGCCAGCAGGACAGCCATGAACACTGAAGCTTTCTTT. Protein sequence: CASRTAMNTEAFF.

The rearrangement joins TRBV2 to TRBJ1-4; no definite D call. The CDR3 is 15 amino acids. The germline V gene encodes CDR1 SNHLY and CDR2 FYNNEI. V lost 6 bases, J lost 0 bases, and 11 bases lay in between. The CDR3 DNA reads as TGTGCCAGCAGGCGGCAGAGCCCAACTAATGAAAAACTGTTTTTT. Its translation: CASRRQSPTNEKLFF.

The J gene is TRBJ2-3, the V gene TRBV15; 9 nucleotides align to TRBD2. The CDR3 is made up of 16 amino acids. In germline, CDR1 is LNHNV, CDR2 YYDKDF (reference sequence). Trimming cost V 4 bases and J 2 bases; bases outside gene matches: 7. The CDR3 DNA is TGTGCCACCAGCACTGGACTAGCGACTAACACAGATACGCAGTATTTT. This gives the protein CATSTGLATNTDTQYF.

This clone appeared once. V usage is TRBV7-6 and J usage is TRBJ2-2, with a weak D call TRBD1 (6 bases). V shed 5 bases and J shed 3 bases, with 10 bases lying between them. CDR3 length equals 14 residues. Germline assignment: CDR1 SGHVS and CDR2 FNYEAQ. Here the CDR3 DNA reads TGTGCCAGCAGCCCTCAGGGGTACACCGGGGAGCTGTTTTTT. It translates to CASSPQGYTGELFF.